The T cell receptor (beta chain) under discussion was sequenced for a study of shared clonotypes between healthy human individuals. Study results and caveats: It was the non-shared clonotypes that had lower generation probabilities than clonotypes shared by all four donors. Sharing across four donors was highest in naive CD4 (roughly 5%) and lowest in memory CD8 (0.4%).

This clone was seen once. Its cognate antigen is unknown. Naive CD8 cells lacked CD45RO and underwent positive selection for CCR7, leaving out terminally differentiated effector memory CD45RA+ cells. The healthy adult donors were HIV-negative and reported no recent acute infections or vaccinations. Sequenced by immunoSEQ multiplex PCR; TCRdb stores in-frame clones only, minus some. The sample shows about 680,000 clones, approximately 90% of them seen only once. The sample consisted of naive CD8+ T cells sorted from blood. The receptor comes from a man aged 25-45 years in good health.

Here the CDR3 DNA reads TGTGCCAGCAGCTTGTATGACACTAGCGGGAGGGCCGGGGAGCTGTTTTTT. It is translated as CASSLYDTSGRAGELFF. The chain links TRBV5-5 to TRBJ2-2; 13 bases match TRBD2. The CDR3 is made up of 17 amino acids. Germline lookup yields CDR1 SGHKS and CDR2 YYEKEE (reference sequence). V was pared by 1 base and J by 6 bases, with 6 bases of the junction left unmatched.